This is a list of T cell receptor beta chains from one sample in a study of T-cell memory formation after mild COVID-19. MiXCR, applied by TCRdb to the 5' RACE reads, yields one record per CDR3 protein. In the table there are around 300,000 distinct CDR3 sequences, approximately 14% of which are singletons. The sequenced sample consisted of PBMCs or a T cell subset sorted from them (not recorded which). The receptors here all came from a man between 18 and 29 years old who had mild COVID-19 (a few samples of this study predate the infection). Cell type and time point are not known. CDR3s include the opening cysteine and the closing phenylalanine or tryptophan. The D gene is left open where the match is weak. Size is stated for part of the rows, as once, few or many counts, or as a class when the clone is expanded.

cdr3_length j_call clone_size v_call d_call cdr3_aa cdr3_nt
12 TRBJ1-1 few TRBV6-5 - CASSSYNTEAFF TGTGCCAGCAGCAGCTATAACACTGAAGCTTTCTTT
15 TRBJ2-3 - TRBV20-1 - CSASPHSGNTDTQYF TGCAGTGCTAGCCCCCATAGCGGAAACACAGATACGCAGTATTTT
13 TRBJ2-3 once TRBV20-1 - CSARAGGIDTQYF TGCAGTGCTAGAGCGGGGGGCATCGATACGCAGTATTTT
16 TRBJ2-1 - TRBV5-6 TRBD2 CASSREGIISYNEQFF TGTGCCAGCAGTCGGGAGGGGATAATCTCCTACAATGAGCAGTTCTTC
10 TRBJ2-3 few TRBV7-9 - CASSAGTQYF TGTGCCAGCAGCGCGGGTACGCAGTATTTT
14 TRBJ2-1 - TRBV7-9 - CASTFGQWLNEQFF TGTGCCAGCACCTTTGGGCAGTGGCTTAATGAGCAGTTCTTC
14 TRBJ2-1 - TRBV5-5 - CASSFIVFGGEQFF TGTGCCAGCAGCTTTATAGTCTTTGGTGGTGAGCAGTTCTTC
13 TRBJ2-3 - TRBV10-1 TRBD1 CASSAQGSDTQYF TGCGCCAGCAGTGCACAGGGGTCAGATACGCAGTATTTT
15 TRBJ1-2 few TRBV3-1 TRBD1 CASSPDRDLNYGYTF TGTGCCAGCAGCCCCGACAGGGACTTAAACTATGGCTACACCTTC
12 TRBJ2-3 few TRBV6-5 - CASSRLGATQYF TGTGCCAGCAGCCGACTGGGGGCTACGCAGTATTTT
13 TRBJ2-1 many TRBV10-3 - CAIRSVSGNEQFF TGTGCCATCAGATCGGTGTCCGGCAATGAGCAGTTCTTC
14 TRBJ2-3 - TRBV20-1 TRBD2 CSNLLTSRKDTQYF TGCAGTAACCTTCTGACTAGCCGGAAAGATACGCAGTATTTT
16 TRBJ2-3 - TRBV6-5 - CASSSPSKPPTDTQYF TGTGCCAGCAGTTCCCCAAGCAAACCACCCACAGATACGCAGTATTTT
15 TRBJ2-5 few TRBV18 TRBD1 CASSPTTGGGETQYF TGTGCCAGCTCACCGACGACAGGGGGGGGAGAGACCCAGTACTTC
16 TRBJ2-5 - TRBV6-2/TRBV6-3 TRBD1 CASSYSDRGVVETQYF TGTGCCAGCAGTTACTCGGACAGGGGAGTGGTGGAGACCCAGTACTTC
18 TRBJ1-4 few TRBV2 - CASLGGSASIATNEKLFF TGTGCCAGCTTGGGGGGCAGCGCGTCGATTGCAACTAATGAAAAACTGTTTTTT
15 TRBJ1-6 - TRBV5-1 TRBD1 CASSTGQGAFSPLHF TGCGCCAGCAGCACGGGACAGGGGGCCTTTTCACCCCTCCACTTT
15 TRBJ2-4 - TRBV5-4 - CASSLERGKGDIQYF TGTGCCAGCAGCTTGGAACGGGGGAAAGGAGACATTCAGTACTTC
16 TRBJ2-2 - TRBV9 TRBD1 CASSPPGQGNTGELFF TGTGCCAGCAGCCCGCCGGGACAGGGAAACACCGGGGAGCTGTTTTTT
11 TRBJ1-1 few TRBV20-1 - CSATSRGEAFF TGCAGTGCTACTTCACGGGGTGAAGCTTTCTTT
14 TRBJ2-3 many TRBV4-3 - CASSQGSVADTQYF TGCGCCAGCAGCCAGGGAAGTGTGGCGGATACGCAGTATTTT
12 TRBJ2-7 few TRBV7-2 - CASSLVLGEQYF TGTGCCAGCAGCTTAGTTTTAGGAGAGCAGTACTTC
17 TRBJ1-5 many TRBV20-1 - CSARPRAGRGPNQPQHF TGCAGTGCTAGGCCCCGGGCGGGCCGAGGCCCCAATCAGCCCCAGCATTTT
14 TRBJ2-5 once TRBV20-1 TRBD2 CSARYSGGPETQYF TGCAGTGCTCGGTATAGCGGGGGACCAGAGACCCAGTACTTC
13 TRBJ1-1 few TRBV20-1 TRBD1 CSARGTGLPEAFF TGCAGTGCTAGAGGGACAGGGCTCCCCGAGGCTTTCTTT
14 TRBJ1-1 - TRBV5-4 TRBD1 CASTSWTGHTEAFF TGTGCCAGCACCTCCTGGACAGGGCACACTGAAGCTTTCTTT
17 TRBJ2-3 few TRBV7-2 TRBD2 CASSSPGLAGGGDTQYF TGTGCCAGCAGCTCGCCGGGACTAGCGGGGGGAGGGGATACGCAGTATTTT
14 TRBJ2-3 - TRBV7-9 - CASPPWAGADTQYF TGTGCCAGCCCCCCTTGGGCGGGGGCGGATACGCAGTATTTT
13 TRBJ2-3 many TRBV7-2 - CASSRLITDTQYF TGTGCCAGCAGCCGTCTCATCACAGATACGCAGTATTTT
14 TRBJ1-5 - TRBV6-1 - CASRSFNGVQPQHF TGTGCCAGCAGGAGTTTTAACGGCGTTCAGCCCCAGCATTTT
13 TRBJ2-2 few TRBV6-2/TRBV6-3 - CASSYWATGELFF TGTGCCAGCAGTTATTGGGCCACCGGGGAGCTGTTTTTT
16 TRBJ2-6 - TRBV7-3 - CASSRLTGAGANVLTF TGTGCCAGCAGCCGGTTGACTGGGGCTGGGGCCAACGTCCTGACTTTC
16 TRBJ2-2 few TRBV6-5 TRBD2 CASSYSPGRVTGELFF TGTGCCAGCAGTTACTCCCCAGGGAGGGTCACCGGGGAGCTGTTTTTT
15 TRBJ2-1 many TRBV7-2 TRBD1 CASSFMGQGANEQFF TGTGCCAGCAGCTTCATGGGACAGGGGGCGAATGAGCAGTTCTTC
17 TRBJ2-7 - TRBV12-3/TRBV12-4 TRBD2 CASSLAGGPASWREQYF TGTGCCAGCAGTCTAGCGGGGGGGCCCGCCAGTTGGAGAGAGCAGTACTTC
17 TRBJ2-1 many TRBV7-8 TRBD1 CASSPRRTGVSYNEQFF TGTGCCAGCAGCCCCCGCCGGACAGGGGTGTCCTACAATGAGCAGTTCTTC
16 TRBJ1-2 few TRBV7-2 - CASSLFLSGAGEGYTF TGTGCCAGCAGCTTATTTCTCTCGGGGGCAGGGGAAGGCTACACCTTC
15 TRBJ2-1 many TRBV5-1 - CASFMGASPYNEQFF TGCGCCAGTTTCATGGGGGCAAGTCCCTACAATGAGCAGTTCTTC
13 TRBJ1-1 - TRBV13 - CASSPRGGLVAFF TGTGCCAGCAGCCCGCGGGGGGGTTTGGTCGCTTTCTTT
15 TRBJ2-1 - TRBV7-9 TRBD2 CASSRTSGGFDEQFF TGTGCCAGCAGTCGGACTAGCGGGGGTTTCGATGAGCAGTTCTTC
11 TRBJ1-1 many TRBV20-1 - CSAQISTEAFF TGCAGTGCTCAGATAAGCACTGAAGCTTTCTTT
17 TRBJ2-2 - TRBV4-1 TRBD1 CASSQGLQGQGTGELFF TGCGCCAGCAGCCAAGGACTACAGGGGCAGGGCACCGGGGAGCTGTTTTTT
15 TRBJ1-1 - TRBV6-2/TRBV6-3 - CASSPGWARNTEAFF TGTGCCAGCAGCCCCGGATGGGCACGGAACACTGAAGCTTTCTTT
16 TRBJ2-7 few TRBV7-2 TRBD2 CASSLAGPSGSYEQYF TGTGCCAGCAGCTTAGCAGGGCCTAGCGGTTCCTACGAGCAGTACTTC
15 TRBJ2-2 - TRBV5-1 TRBD1 CASSWTGRHTGELFF TGCGCCAGCAGCTGGACAGGGAGGCACACCGGGGAGCTGTTTTTT
16 TRBJ2-2 - TRBV11-2 TRBD1 CASSLGMTGGTGELFF TGTGCCAGCAGCTTAGGGATGACAGGGGGCACCGGGGAGCTGTTTTTT
17 TRBJ2-1 few TRBV12-3/TRBV12-4 TRBD2 CASSLWAAGGLGNEQFF TGTGCCAGCAGTTTATGGGCAGCGGGGGGGCTTGGGAATGAGCAGTTCTTC
14 TRBJ2-5 - TRBV3-1 - CASTAGWTGETQYF TGTGCCAGCACCGCCGGCTGGACGGGGGAGACCCAGTACTTC
14 TRBJ1-3 - TRBV15 - CATSIGGSGNTIYF TGTGCCACCAGCATAGGGGGCTCTGGAAACACCATATATTTT
16 TRBJ1-3 many TRBV4-2 - CASSQDVPLSGNTIYF TGTGCCAGCAGCCAAGACGTCCCATTGTCTGGAAACACCATATATTTT
16 TRBJ1-6 once TRBV2 - CASSESFVAGDSPLHF TGTGCCAGCAGTGAATCGTTCGTGGCGGGAGATTCACCCCTCCACTTT
10 TRBJ2-2 - TRBV6-2/TRBV6-3 - CASRSGELFF TGTGCCAGCAGAAGCGGGGAGCTGTTTTTT
14 TRBJ2-1 few TRBV9 TRBD2 CASSEGTSGGEQFF TGTGCCAGCAGCGAAGGGACTAGCGGGGGTGAGCAGTTCTTC
15 TRBJ1-1 few TRBV9 - CASSVVGSRNTEAFF TGTGCCAGCAGCGTAGTCGGTTCGAGGAACACTGAAGCTTTCTTT
19 TRBJ1-5 few TRBV9 TRBD1 CASSCKTDRGQIGNQPQHF TGTGCCAGCAGCTGTAAAACCGACAGGGGGCAAATCGGCAATCAGCCCCAGCATTTT
15 TRBJ1-2 many TRBV7-8 TRBD1 CASSSGDRASYGYTF TGTGCCAGCAGCTCAGGGGACAGGGCTAGTTACGGCTACACCTTC
11 TRBJ2-5 few TRBV6-5 - CVIVRQETQYF TGTGTCATAGTCCGCCAAGAGACCCAGTACTTC
14 TRBJ2-3 - TRBV7-3 TRBD2 CASSLLAGGRAQYF TGTGCCAGCAGCTTACTGGCGGGGGGGCGTGCGCAGTATTTT
16 TRBJ2-5 few TRBV6-5 TRBD2 CASSRLASGGQETQYF TGTGCCAGCAGTCGCCTGGCTAGCGGGGGGCAAGAGACCCAGTACTTC
14 TRBJ2-5 - TRBV7-2 TRBD1 CASSFPDREETQYF TGTGCCAGCAGCTTCCCGGACAGGGAAGAGACCCAGTACTTC